This T cell receptor (beta chain) was obtained from a study of response to subunit inactivated influenza vaccine. Study conclusions and caveats: A suggestion made by the authors is that each seasonal influenza vaccination recruits few new T cells.

This CDR3 spans 14 amino acids. Deletions cut 3 bases from V and 2 bases from J, with 11 bases between. Regarding this clonotype: Its antigen remains unidentified.

MiXCR was run by TCRdb on the RT-PCR reads, yielding one entry per CDR3 protein. The repertoire has a few hundred thousand distinct CDR3 sequences, 9.5% to 15% of them found once; the top ten carry less than 8.5%. Sequencing was performed on non-naive T cells sorted from PBMCs, taken less than 15 days before vaccination. J is TRBJ2-7 and V is TRBV12-3 or TRBV12-4, with a tentative D call TRBD1 (6 bases). The TCR sequence derives from a man aged 50 or older who received an inactivated influenza vaccine. The CDR3 here is CASSLGAGPYEQYF. CDR3 nucleotides: TGTGCCAGCAGTTTGGGGGCAGGTCCCTACGAGCAGTACTTC.